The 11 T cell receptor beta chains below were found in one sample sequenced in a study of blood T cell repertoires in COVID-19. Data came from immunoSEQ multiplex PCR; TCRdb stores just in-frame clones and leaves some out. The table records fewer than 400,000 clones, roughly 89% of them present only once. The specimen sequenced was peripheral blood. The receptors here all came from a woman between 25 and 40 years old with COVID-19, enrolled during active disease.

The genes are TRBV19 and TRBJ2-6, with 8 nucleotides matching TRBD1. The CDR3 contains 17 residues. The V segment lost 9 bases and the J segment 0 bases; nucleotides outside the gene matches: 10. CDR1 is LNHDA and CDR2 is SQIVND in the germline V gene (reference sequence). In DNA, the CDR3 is TGTGCCAGCGCTGGACAGGGTTCCCCCTCTGGGGCCAACGTCCTGACTTTC. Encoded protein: CASAGQGSPSGANVLTF.

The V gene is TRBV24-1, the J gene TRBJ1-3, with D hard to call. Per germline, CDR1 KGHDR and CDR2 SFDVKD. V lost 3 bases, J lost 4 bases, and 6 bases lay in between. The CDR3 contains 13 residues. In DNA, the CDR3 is TGTGCCACCAGTGATGGAGCCGGAAACACCATATATTTT. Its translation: CATSDGAGNTIYF.

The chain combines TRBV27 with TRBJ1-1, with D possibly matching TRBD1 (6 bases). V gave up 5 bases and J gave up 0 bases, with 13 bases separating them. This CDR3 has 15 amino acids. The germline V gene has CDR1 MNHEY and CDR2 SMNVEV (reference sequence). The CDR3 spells CASSTWDTLNTEAFF. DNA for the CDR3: TGTGCCAGCAGTACGTGGGACACCTTGAACACTGAAGCTTTCTTT.

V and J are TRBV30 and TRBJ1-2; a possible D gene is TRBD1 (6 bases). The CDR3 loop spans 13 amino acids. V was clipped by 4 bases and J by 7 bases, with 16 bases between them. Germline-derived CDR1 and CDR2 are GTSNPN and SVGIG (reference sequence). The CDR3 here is CAWTGSRGGGYTF. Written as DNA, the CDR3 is TGTGCCTGGACGGGTTCCAGGGGCGGTGGCTACACCTTC.

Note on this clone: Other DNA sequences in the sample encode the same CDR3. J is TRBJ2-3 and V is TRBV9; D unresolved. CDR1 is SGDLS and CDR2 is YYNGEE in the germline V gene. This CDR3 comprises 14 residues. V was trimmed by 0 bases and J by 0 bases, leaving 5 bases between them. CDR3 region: CASSVGGSTDTQYF. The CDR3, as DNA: TGTGCCAGCAGCGTAGGCGGAAGCACAGATACGCAGTATTTT.

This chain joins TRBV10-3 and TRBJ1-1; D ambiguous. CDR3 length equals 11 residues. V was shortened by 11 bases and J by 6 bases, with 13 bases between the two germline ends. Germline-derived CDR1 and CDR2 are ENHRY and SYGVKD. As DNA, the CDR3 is TGTGCCTCGATGTCCGGGGCTGAAGCTTTCTTT. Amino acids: CASMSGAEAFF.

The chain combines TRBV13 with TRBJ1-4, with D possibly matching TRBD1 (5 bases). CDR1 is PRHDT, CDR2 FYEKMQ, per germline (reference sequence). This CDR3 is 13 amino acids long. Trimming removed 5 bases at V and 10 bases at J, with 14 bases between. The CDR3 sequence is CASSLGPQGKLFF. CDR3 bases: TGTGCCAGCAGCCTTGGACCCCAGGGAAAACTGTTTTTT.

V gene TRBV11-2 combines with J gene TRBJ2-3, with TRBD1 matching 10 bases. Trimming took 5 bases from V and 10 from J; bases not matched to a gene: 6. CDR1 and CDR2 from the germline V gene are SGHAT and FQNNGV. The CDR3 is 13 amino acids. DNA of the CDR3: TGTGCCAGCAGCCGGGACAGGGGCGAGGCGCAGTATTTT. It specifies CASSRDRGEAQYF.

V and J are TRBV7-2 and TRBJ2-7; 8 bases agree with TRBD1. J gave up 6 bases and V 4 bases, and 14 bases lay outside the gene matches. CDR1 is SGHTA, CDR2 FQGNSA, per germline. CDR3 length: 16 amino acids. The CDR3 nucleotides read TGTGCCAGCAGCTCGCGGCCCGGGACAGGTAGTCGCGAGCAGTACTTC. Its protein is CASSSRPGTGSREQYF.

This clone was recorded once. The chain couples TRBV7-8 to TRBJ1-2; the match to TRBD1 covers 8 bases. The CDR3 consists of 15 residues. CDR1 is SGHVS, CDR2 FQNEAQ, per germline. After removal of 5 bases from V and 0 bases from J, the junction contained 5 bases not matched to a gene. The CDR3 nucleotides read TGTGCCAGCAGCCTTGACAGGGGCCCTAACTATGGCTACACCTTC. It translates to CASSLDRGPNYGYTF.

CDR3 in amino acids: CARSGQLNTEAFF. The CDR3 DNA follows: TGTGCCAGATCAGGACAGTTGAACACTGAAGCTTTCTTT. The J gene is TRBJ1-1, the V gene TRBV2, with D possibly TRBD1 on 6 matching bases. The V end was cut by 9 bases, the J end by 0 bases, with 11 bases between. The CDR3 contains 13 residues. Looked up from germline, CDR1 is SNHLY and CDR2 is FYNNEI. Full variable domain (rest looked up from reference TRBV2 and TRBJ1-1): EPEVTQTPSHQVTQMGQEVILRCVPISNHLYFYWYRQILGQKVEFLVSFYNNEISEKSEIFDDQFSVERPDGSNFTLKIRSTKLEDSAMYFCARSGQLNTEAFFGQGTRLTVV.